This T cell receptor beta chain was captured in a study of T-cell reconstitution after alpha-beta-depleted transplantation in children. Preparation of the TCRbeta library used unique molecular identifiers. MiXCR, run by TCRdb on the PCR reads, gives a single entry per CDR3 protein. The top ten clones hold roughly 2.5% of a sample with a few hundred thousand distinct CDR3 sequences, about 9.4% of them seen once. CDR3 length: 15 residues. The germline V gene encodes CDR1 SGDLS and CDR2 YYNGEE. Trimming cost V 3 bases and J 0 bases, with 11 bases left between them. This clonotype turned up a few times. The sequenced sample was PBMCs from the stem cell graft donor, obtained from the stem cell graft. The clonotype was recovered from a human donor who donated a stem cell graft to a child with acute lymphoblastic leukemia. V is TRBV9 and J is TRBJ2-3; the D is unclear. DNA for the CDR3: TGTGCCAGCAGCGCAGATGCAACTAGCACAGATACGCAGTATTTT. Its translation: CASSADATSTDTQYF. Supplemented by reference TRBV9 and TRBJ2-3, the full variable domain reads DSGVTQTPKHLITATGQRVTLRCSPRSGDLSVYWYQQSLDQGLQFLIQYYNGEERAKGNILERFSAQQFPDLHSELNLSSLELGDSALYFCASSADATSTDTQYFGPGTRLTVL.